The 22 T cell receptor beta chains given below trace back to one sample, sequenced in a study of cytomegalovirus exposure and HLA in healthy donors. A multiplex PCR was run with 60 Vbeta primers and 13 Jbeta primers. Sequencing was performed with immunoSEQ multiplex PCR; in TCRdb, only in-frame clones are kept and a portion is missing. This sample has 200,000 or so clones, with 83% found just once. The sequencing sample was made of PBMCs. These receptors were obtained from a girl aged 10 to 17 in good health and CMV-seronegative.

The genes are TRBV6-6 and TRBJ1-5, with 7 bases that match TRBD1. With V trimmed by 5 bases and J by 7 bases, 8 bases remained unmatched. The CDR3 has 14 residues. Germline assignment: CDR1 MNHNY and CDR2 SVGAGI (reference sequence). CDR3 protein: CASSLDRAPQPQHF. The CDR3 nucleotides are TGTGCCAGCAGTCTCGACAGGGCCCCCCAGCCCCAGCATTTT.

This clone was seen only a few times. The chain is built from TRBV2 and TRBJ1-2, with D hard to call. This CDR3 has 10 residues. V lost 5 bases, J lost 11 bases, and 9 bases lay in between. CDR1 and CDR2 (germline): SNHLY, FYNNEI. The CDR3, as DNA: TGTGCCAGCAGTACCGATCGGTACACCTTC. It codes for CASSTDRYTF.

The CDR3 DNA sequence: TGTGCCAGCAGCGCTAGCGGGGGTACTTCAGATACGCAGTATTTT. This translates into CASSASGGTSDTQYF. The rearrangement links TRBV6-1 to TRBJ2-3, with TRBD2 matching 10 bases. Per the germline V gene, CDR1 is MNHNS and CDR2 is SASEGT. The junction had 7 bases not matched to a gene; V was cut back by 6 bases and J by 4 bases. CDR3 size: 15 residues.

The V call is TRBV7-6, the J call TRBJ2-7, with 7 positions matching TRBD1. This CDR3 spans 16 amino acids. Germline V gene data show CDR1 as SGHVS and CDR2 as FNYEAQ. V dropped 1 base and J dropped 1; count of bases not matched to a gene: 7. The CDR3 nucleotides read TGTGCCAGCAGCTTAGGGCCACCAGGGGGTTCCTACGAGCAGTACTTC. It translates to CASSLGPPGGSYEQYF. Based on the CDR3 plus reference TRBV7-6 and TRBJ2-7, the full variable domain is GAGVSQSPRYKVTKRGQDVALRCDPISGHVSLYWYRQALGQGPEFLTYFNYEAQQDKSGLPNDRFSAERPEGSISTLTIQRTEQRDSAMYRCASSLGPPGGSYEQYFGPGTRLTVT.

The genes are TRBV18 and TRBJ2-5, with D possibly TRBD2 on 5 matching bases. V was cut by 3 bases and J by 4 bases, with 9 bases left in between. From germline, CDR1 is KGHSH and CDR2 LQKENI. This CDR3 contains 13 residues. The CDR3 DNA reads TGTGCCAGCTCACCTGGACTGTCAGAGACCCAGTACTTC. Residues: CASSPGLSETQYF.

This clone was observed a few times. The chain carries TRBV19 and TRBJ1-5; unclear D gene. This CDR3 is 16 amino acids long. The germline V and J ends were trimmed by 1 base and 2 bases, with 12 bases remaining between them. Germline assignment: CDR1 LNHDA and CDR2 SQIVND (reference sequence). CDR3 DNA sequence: TGTGCCAGTAGTATAGGTTCGGCGCAGGGCAATCAGCCCCAGCATTTT. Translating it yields CASSIGSAQGNQPQHF. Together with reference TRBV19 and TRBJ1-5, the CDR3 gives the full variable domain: DGGITQSPKYLFRKEGQNVTLSCEQNLNHDAMYWYRQDPGQGLRLIYYSQIVNDFQKGDIAEGYSVSREKKESFPLTVTSAQKNPTAFYLCASSIGSAQGNQPQHFGDGTRLSIL.

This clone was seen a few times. CDR3 sequence reads: CASSQEKMREGETQYF. Written as DNA, the CDR3 is TGTGCCAGCAGCCAAGAAAAGATGAGGGAAGGAGAGACCCAGTACTTC. The chain links TRBV4-2 to TRBJ2-5; maybe TRBD2 (5 bases). V was trimmed by 0 bases and J by 4 bases, leaving 15 bases between them. The CDR3 is 16 residues long. CDR1 and CDR2 from the germline V gene are LGHNA and YNFKEQ.

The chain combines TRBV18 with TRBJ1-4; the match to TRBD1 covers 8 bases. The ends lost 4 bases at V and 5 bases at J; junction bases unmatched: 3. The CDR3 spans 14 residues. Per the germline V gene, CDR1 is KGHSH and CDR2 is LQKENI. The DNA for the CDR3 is TGTGCCAGCTCACACGGGACAGGCAATGAAAAACTGTTTTTT. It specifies CASSHGTGNEKLFF.

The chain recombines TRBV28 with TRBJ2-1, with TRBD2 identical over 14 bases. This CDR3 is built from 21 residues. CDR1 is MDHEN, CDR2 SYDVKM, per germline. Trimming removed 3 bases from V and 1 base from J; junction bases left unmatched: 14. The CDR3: CASSFPRQTSGRAGSYNEQFF. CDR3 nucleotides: TGTGCCAGCAGTTTCCCCAGACAGACTAGCGGGAGGGCCGGGTCCTACAATGAGCAGTTCTTC.

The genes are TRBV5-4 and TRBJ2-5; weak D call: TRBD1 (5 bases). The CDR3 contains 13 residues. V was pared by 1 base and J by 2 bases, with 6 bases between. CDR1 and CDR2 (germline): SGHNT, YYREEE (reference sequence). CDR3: CASSLRQQETQYF. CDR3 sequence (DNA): TGTGCCAGCAGCTTGAGACAGCAAGAGACCCAGTACTTC.

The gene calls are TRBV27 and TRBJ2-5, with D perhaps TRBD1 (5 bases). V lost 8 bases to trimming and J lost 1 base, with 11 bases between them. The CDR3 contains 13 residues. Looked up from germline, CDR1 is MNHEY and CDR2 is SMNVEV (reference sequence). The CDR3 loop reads CASSGSVQETQYF. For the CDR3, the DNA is TGTGCCAGCTCAGGGTCAGTCCAAGAGACCCAGTACTTC.

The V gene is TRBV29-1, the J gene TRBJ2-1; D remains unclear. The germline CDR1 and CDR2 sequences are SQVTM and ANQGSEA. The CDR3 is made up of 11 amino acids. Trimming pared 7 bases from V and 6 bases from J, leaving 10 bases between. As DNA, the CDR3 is TGCAGCGGCTCGACGGGCAATGAGCAGTTCTTC. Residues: CSGSTGNEQFF.

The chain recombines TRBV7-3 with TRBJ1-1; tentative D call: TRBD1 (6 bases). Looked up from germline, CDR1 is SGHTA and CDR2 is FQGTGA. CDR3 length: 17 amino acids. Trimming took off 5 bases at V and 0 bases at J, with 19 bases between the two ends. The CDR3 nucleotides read TGTGCCAGCAGCCCGCGGGGGGGCGGCGGGATGAACACTGAAGCTTTCTTT. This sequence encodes CASSPRGGGGMNTEAFF.

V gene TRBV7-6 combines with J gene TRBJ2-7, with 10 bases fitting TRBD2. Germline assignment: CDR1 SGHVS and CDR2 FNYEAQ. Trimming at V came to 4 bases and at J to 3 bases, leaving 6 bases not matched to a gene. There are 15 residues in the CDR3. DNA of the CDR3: TGTGCCAGCAGCTGGCGGACTAGCGGAGACTACGAGCAGTACTTC. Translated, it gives CASSWRTSGDYEQYF. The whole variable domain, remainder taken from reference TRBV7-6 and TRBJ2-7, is GAGVSQSPRYKVTKRGQDVALRCDPISGHVSLYWYRQALGQGPEFLTYFNYEAQQDKSGLPNDRFSAERPEGSISTLTIQRTEQRDSAMYRCASSWRTSGDYEQYFGPGTRLTVT.

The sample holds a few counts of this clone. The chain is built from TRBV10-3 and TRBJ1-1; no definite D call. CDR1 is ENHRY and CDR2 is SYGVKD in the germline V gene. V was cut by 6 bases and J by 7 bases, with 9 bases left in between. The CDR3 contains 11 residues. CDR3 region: CAISREGEAFF. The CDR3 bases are TGTGCCATCAGCCGGGAAGGTGAAGCTTTCTTT.

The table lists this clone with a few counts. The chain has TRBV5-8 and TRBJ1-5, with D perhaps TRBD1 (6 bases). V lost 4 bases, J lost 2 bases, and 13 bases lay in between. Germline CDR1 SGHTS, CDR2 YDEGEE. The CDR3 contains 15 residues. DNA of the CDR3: TGTGCCAGCAGCAGACCGACAGGAGGCAATCAGCCCCAGCATTTT. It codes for CASSRPTGGNQPQHF.

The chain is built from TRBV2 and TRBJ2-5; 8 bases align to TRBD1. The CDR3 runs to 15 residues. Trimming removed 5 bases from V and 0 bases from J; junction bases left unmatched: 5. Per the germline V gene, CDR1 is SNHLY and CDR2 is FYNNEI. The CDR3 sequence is CASSNHRGYQETQYF. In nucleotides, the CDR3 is TGTGCCAGCAGTAACCACAGGGGGTACCAAGAGACCCAGTACTTC.

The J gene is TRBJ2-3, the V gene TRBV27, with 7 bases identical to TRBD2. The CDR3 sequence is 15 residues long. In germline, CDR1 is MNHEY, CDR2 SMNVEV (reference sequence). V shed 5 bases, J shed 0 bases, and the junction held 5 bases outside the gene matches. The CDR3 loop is CASSRKRGSTDTQYF. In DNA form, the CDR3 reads TGTGCCAGCAGTCGGAAGCGGGGTAGCACAGATACGCAGTATTTT.

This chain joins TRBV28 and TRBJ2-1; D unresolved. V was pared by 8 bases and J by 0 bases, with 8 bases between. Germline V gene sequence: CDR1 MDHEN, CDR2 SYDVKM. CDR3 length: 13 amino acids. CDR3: CASLRHSYNEQFF. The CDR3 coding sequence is TGTGCCAGCCTTCGACACTCCTACAATGAGCAGTTCTTC.

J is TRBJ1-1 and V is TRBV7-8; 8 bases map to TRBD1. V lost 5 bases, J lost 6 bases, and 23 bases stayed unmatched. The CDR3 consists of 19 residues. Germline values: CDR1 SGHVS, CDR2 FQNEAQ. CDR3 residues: CASSLGGSAGGVKSAEAFF. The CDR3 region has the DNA TGTGCCAGCAGCCTAGGTGGATCGGCAGGGGGCGTAAAGTCTGCTGAAGCTTTCTTT.

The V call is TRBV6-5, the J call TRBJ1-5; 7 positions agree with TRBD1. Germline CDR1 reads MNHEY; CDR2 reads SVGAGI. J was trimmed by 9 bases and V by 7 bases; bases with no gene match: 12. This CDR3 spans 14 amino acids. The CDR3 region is CASITGAVRGPQHF. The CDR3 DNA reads TGTGCCAGCATTACAGGGGCGGTTCGGGGGCCCCAGCATTTT.

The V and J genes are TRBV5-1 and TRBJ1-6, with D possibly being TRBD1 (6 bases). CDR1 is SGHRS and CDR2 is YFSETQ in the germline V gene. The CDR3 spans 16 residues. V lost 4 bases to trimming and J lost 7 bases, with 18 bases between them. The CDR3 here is CASSAAGGGRNSPLHF. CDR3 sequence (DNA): TGCGCCAGCAGCGCGGCGGGGGGCGGTCGGAATTCACCCCTCCACTTT.